The clone carrying this T cell receptor beta chain was counted only a few times. Its antigen remains unidentified. Vbeta (60) and Jbeta (13) primers were used in the PCR. TCRdb's copy holds only in-frame clones and misses some; the assay was immunoSEQ multiplex PCR. The sample records 40,000 or so clones, about 70% being singletons. CDR3 size: 14 residues. Germline V CDR1 and CDR2: SGHVS, FQNEAQ. Trimming removed 5 bases from V and 2 bases from J, with 12 bases in between. The sample is drawn from a study of cytomegalovirus exposure and HLA in healthy donors. Findings and caveats of the study: The study labeled 164 TCR beta chains cytomegalovirus-associated. Reportedly, a later analysis found an Asian-associated ancestry cluster had fewer N-insertions than the approximately 640-donor mean. Across all donors, roughly uniform sequencing depth was an assumption of the presence/absence analyses. Analyzed later, most CMV-associated TCR beta chains appeared HLA-restricted.

The chain couples TRBV7-8 to TRBJ1-1, with D possibly TRBD1 on 6 matching bases. The sequenced sample consisted of PBMCs. This clonotype originated in a man aged 40-50 years in good health and CMV-seronegative. CDR3: CASSTRTVNTEAFF. The CDR3 coding sequence is TGTGCCAGCAGCACGAGGACAGTTAACACTGAAGCTTTCTTT.